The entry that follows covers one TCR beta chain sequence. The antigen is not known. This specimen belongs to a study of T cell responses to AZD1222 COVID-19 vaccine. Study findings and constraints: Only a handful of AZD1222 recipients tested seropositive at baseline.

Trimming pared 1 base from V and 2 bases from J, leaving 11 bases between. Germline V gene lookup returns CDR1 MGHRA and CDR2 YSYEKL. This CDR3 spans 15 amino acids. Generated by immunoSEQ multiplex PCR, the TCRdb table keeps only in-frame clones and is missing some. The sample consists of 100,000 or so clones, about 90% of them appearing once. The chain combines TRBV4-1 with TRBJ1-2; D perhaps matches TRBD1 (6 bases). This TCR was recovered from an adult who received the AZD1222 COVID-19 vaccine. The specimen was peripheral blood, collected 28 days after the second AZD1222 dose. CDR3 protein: CASSQVPGVNYGYTF. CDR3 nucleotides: TGCGCCAGCAGCCAAGTCCCAGGGGTGAACTATGGCTACACCTTC.